These 14 T cell receptor beta chains were all obtained from the same sample, sequenced in a study of long-term antiretroviral therapy in people with HIV. The authors ran the immunoSEQ assay, v3.0, at survey level. This table comes from immunoSEQ multiplex PCR, and its TCRdb copy is limited to in-frame clones, with some not included. The table records about 36,000 clones, around three quarters of them present only once. The material sequenced was unsorted PBMCs, taken 3.4 years after starting antiretroviral therapy. The receptor set was obtained from a man younger than 45 with HIV.

The chain couples TRBV6-5 to TRBJ2-7, with D perhaps TRBD2 (8 bases). Trimming removed 7 bases at V and 5 bases at J, with 15 bases between. Germline lookup yields CDR1 MNHEY and CDR2 SVGAGI. The CDR3 has 13 amino acids. The CDR3 nucleotides read TGTGCCAGCATCTCCGGGAGGGGGCACGAGCAGTACTTC. It encodes CASISGRGHEQYF.

The V and J genes are TRBV27 and TRBJ1-1, with 8 bases lining up with TRBD1. CDR1 MNHEY and CDR2 SMNVEV come from the germline V gene (reference sequence). V shed 5 bases and J 4 bases; nucleotides not matched to a gene: 21. The CDR3 contains 19 residues. CDR3 nucleotides: TGTGCCAGCAGTGCAGCTCAGGGGGCTCAGATACTTGGGGGCACTGAAGCTTTCTTT. Translation gives CASSAAQGAQILGGTEAFF.

This chain joins TRBV28 and TRBJ2-7, with TRBD2 identical over 9 bases. With V trimmed by 4 bases and J by 0 bases, 7 bases remained unmatched. CDR1 and CDR2 from the germline V gene are MDHEN and SYDVKM. The CDR3 is made up of 16 amino acids. CDR3 DNA: TGTGCCAGCAGTTCTCTAGCGGGACCTAGCTCCTACGAGCAGTACTTC. It codes for CASSSLAGPSSYEQYF.

The CDR3 DNA reads TGTGCCAGCAGCGTAGGCCGGAACACCGGGGAGCTGTTTTTT. The encoded protein is CASSVGRNTGELFF. J is TRBJ2-2 and V is TRBV9; the D is unclear. The CDR3 consists of 14 residues. The germline CDR1 and CDR2 sequences are SGDLS and YYNGEE. V lost 0 bases and J lost 1, with 4 bases in between.

V is TRBV18 and J is TRBJ2-1, with D possibly TRBD2 on 6 matching bases. Germline V gives CDR1 KGHSH, CDR2 LQKENI. This CDR3 has 14 amino acids. V gave up 6 bases and J gave up 5 bases, with 14 bases separating them. CDR3 protein: CASSLRRGDNEQFF. The CDR3 DNA is TGTGCCAGCTCCCTTCGGCGGGGTGACAATGAGCAGTTCTTC.

The chain carries TRBV19 and TRBJ1-5; 7 nucleotides line up with TRBD1. CDR3 size: 17 residues. Unmatched junction bases numbered 10, after V lost 5 bases and J lost 0 bases. Germline-derived CDR1 and CDR2 are LNHDA and SQIVND (reference sequence). CDR3 amino acids: CASSVGQITNSNQPQHF. CDR3 in DNA: TGTGCCAGTAGTGTGGGACAGATAACGAATAGCAATCAGCCCCAGCATTTT.

V gene TRBV30 combines with J gene TRBJ1-4; D uncertain. The V gene's germline CDR1 is GTSNPN and CDR2 SVGIG (reference sequence). CDR3 length: 14 amino acids. Trimming took 1 base from V and 10 from J, leaving 16 bases between them. CDR3 bases: TGTGCCTGGAGTGGCCCCGGGGAGTTTGGAAAACTGTTTTTT. Protein sequence: CAWSGPGEFGKLFF.

CDR3 loop: CASSKLDSGNTIYF. CDR3 bases: TGTGCCAGCAGTAAACTAGACTCTGGAAACACCATATATTTT. The J gene is TRBJ1-3, the V gene TRBV6-5; no clear D gene. V dropped 5 bases and J dropped 0 bases, with 8 bases sitting between them. The CDR3 consists of 14 residues. CDR1 is MNHEY and CDR2 is SVGAGI in the germline V gene.

J is TRBJ2-4 and V is TRBV7-9; TRBD2 matches at 11 bases. V was pared by 4 bases and J by 6 bases, with 8 bases of the junction left unmatched. Looked up from germline, CDR1 is SEHNR and CDR2 is FQNEAQ (reference sequence). The CDR3 runs to 16 residues. CDR3 sequence reads: CASSYRGTSGLNIQYF. The CDR3 DNA follows: TGTGCCAGCAGCTACAGGGGGACTAGCGGATTAAACATTCAGTACTTC. Full variable domain (remainder filled in from reference TRBV7-9 and TRBJ2-4): DTGVSQNPRHKITKRGQNVTFRCDPISEHNRLYWYRQTLGQGPEFLTYFQNEAQLEKSRLLSDRFSAERPKGSFSTLEIQRTEQGDSAMYLCASSYRGTSGLNIQYFGAGTRLSVL.

The V gene is TRBV29-1, the J gene TRBJ2-5; 8 nucleotides align to TRBD2. This CDR3 is 11 amino acids long. J was trimmed by 5 bases and V by 7 bases; bases with no gene match: 3. Germline V gives CDR1 SQVTM, CDR2 ANQGSEA. This CDR3 is CSASGGETQYF. In nucleotides, the CDR3 is TGCAGCGCAAGCGGGGGTGAGACCCAGTACTTC.

The chain has TRBV7-8 and TRBJ2-7; D call uncertain. The CDR3 has 16 amino acids. Germline V gene data show CDR1 as SGHVS and CDR2 as FQNEAQ. Trimming stripped 2 bases from V and 2 bases from J, with 16 bases between. The CDR3 DNA is TGTGCCAGCAGCTTATCGTCGAAGCGAGTCACCTACGAGCAGTACTTC. Its translation: CASSLSSKRVTYEQYF.

The genes are TRBV9 and TRBJ1-2; 7 positions match TRBD1. V was clipped by 3 bases and J by 6 bases; unmatched bases: 5. CDR3 length equals 13 residues. The germline V gene has CDR1 SGDLS and CDR2 YYNGEE. The CDR3 sequence is CASSGAGGDGYTF. The CDR3 DNA follows: TGTGCCAGCAGCGGGGCAGGGGGAGATGGCTACACCTTC.

The J gene is TRBJ2-5, the V gene TRBV7-2; D remains ambiguous. Germline loops: CDR1 SGHTA, CDR2 FQGNSA. Trimming left V 7 bases short and J 2 bases short, with 14 bases between. The CDR3 runs 14 residues. The CDR3 sequence is CASTPFGGQETQYF. DNA for the CDR3: TGTGCCAGCACCCCCTTTGGCGGACAAGAGACCCAGTACTTC.

CDR3 nucleotide sequence: TGTGCCACCAGCAGAGATCGGGCCGAGCAGTACTTC. Translating gives CATSRDRAEQYF. V is TRBV15 and J is TRBJ2-7; D call uncertain. CDR3 length: 12 amino acids. Germline assignment: CDR1 LNHNV and CDR2 YYDKDF (reference sequence). The V end was cut by 0 bases, the J end by 6 bases, with 6 bases between.